This section outlines one T cell receptor beta chain sequence together with its context. Its specificity is unknown. This record belongs to a study of T cell responses to AZD1222 COVID-19 vaccine. Study outcomes and limitations: CD4 TCRs covered the whole spike, strongest at regions 160-218 and 743-854. Donors, mostly white British, included more females; clonal diversity was possibly underestimated. It was only a handful of AZD1222 recipients who were seropositive at baseline.

The CDR3 is made up of 13 amino acids. CDR1 and CDR2 from the germline V gene are SNHLY and FYNNEI. Trimming cost V 7 bases and J 0 bases, with 10 bases left between them. Sequencing used immunoSEQ multiplex PCR; TCRdb keeps in-frame clones, though not all of them. Of roughly 150,000 clones listed, more than 75% are singletons. The source was peripheral blood, collected on day 0 of AZD1222 vaccination. The rearrangement links TRBV2 to TRBJ2-7; D is perhaps TRBD2 (5 bases). The receptor's source is an adult in good health. The CDR3 nucleotides read TGTGCCAGCACGGGGATGTCCTCCTACGAGCAGTACTTC. It translates to CASTGMSSYEQYF.